This TCR beta chain is drawn from a study of OX40 agonist ivuxolimab in advanced cancers. Overall study context: Dose-escalation patients suffered from hepatocellular carcinoma, melanoma, renal cell or head and neck cancer.

This clone has more than one count but fewer than ten. Its antigen is not known. Blood sampling was done at baseline, cycle 4 day 1, and cycle 7 day 1. Study-wide findings and caveats: Clonal expansion from baseline to week 6 occurred in both CD4+ and CD8+ T cells. At 0.1-3.0 mg/kg, partial responders had clonal expansion among the lowest observed.

Clones were sequenced by immunoSEQ multiplex PCR, and TCRdb holds only the in-frame ones, with some missing. The profile covers about 46,000 clones, with over 75% appearing a single time and over 50% taken by the ten largest. Germline V gene lookup returns CDR1 SGHRS and CDR2 YFSETQ. The CDR3 totals 14 residues. V lost 5 bases, J lost 5 bases, and 4 bases stayed unmatched. The rearrangement uses TRBV5-1 and TRBJ2-3; 11 bases agree with TRBD2. This TCR was recovered from an adult with an advanced solid tumor such as melanoma, head and neck, liver or kidney cancer. This specimen consisted of CD4+ or CD8+ T cells sorted from blood, obtained in a trial of the OX40 agonist ivuxolimab. DNA of the CDR3: TGCGCCAGCAGTCGGCTAGCGGGAGGAGATACGCAGTATTTT. Translation: CASSRLAGGDTQYF.